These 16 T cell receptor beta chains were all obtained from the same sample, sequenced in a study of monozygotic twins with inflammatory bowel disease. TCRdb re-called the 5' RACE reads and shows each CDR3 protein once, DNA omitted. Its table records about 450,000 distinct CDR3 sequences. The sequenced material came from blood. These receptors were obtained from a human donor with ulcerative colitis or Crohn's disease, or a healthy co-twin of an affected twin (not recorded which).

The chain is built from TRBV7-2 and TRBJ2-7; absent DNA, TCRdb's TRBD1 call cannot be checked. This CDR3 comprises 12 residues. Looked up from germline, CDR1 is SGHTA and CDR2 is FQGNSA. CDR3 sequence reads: CASSFRAQGQYF.

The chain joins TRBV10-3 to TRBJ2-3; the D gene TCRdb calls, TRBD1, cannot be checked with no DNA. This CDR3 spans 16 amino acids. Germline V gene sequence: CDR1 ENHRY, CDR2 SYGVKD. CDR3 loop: CAIRRLGGLMPDTQYF.

This chain's CDR3 is CASSLERDRGNEQFF. This sequence joins TRBV7-8 and TRBJ2-1; with no DNA, the TCRdb D assignment of TRBD1 cannot be verified. The CDR3 sequence is 15 residues long. From germline, CDR1 is SGHVS and CDR2 FQNEAQ.

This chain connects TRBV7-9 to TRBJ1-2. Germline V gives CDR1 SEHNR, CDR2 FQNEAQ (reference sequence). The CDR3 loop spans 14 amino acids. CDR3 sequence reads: CASSRLGVGYGYTF. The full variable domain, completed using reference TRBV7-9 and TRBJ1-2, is DTGVSQNPRHKITKRGQNVTFRCDPISEHNRLYWYRQTLGQGPEFLTYFQNEAQLEKSRLLSDRFSAERPKGSFSTLEIQRTEQGDSAMYLCASSRLGVGYGYTFGSGTRLTVV.

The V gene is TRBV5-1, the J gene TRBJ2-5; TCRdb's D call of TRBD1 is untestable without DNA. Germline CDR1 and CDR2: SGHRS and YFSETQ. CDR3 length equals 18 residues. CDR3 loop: CASRRGDGGRVIQETQYF.

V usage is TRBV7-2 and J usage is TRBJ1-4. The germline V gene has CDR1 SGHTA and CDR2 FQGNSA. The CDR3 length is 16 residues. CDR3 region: CASSLGPPATNEKLFF.

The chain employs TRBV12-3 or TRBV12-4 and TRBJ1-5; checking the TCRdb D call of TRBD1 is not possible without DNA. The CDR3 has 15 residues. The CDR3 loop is CASSFGGQSNQPQHF.

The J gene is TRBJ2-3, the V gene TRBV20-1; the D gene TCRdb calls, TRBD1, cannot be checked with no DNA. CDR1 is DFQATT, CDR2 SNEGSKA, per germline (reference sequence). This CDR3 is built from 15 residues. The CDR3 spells CSAIPGSISTDTQYF.

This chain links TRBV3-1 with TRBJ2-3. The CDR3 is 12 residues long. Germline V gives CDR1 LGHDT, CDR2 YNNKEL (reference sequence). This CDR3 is CASSHSSDTQYF.

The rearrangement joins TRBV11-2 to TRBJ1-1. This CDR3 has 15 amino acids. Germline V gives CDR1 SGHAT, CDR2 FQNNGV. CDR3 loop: CASSLYQQLNTEAFF.

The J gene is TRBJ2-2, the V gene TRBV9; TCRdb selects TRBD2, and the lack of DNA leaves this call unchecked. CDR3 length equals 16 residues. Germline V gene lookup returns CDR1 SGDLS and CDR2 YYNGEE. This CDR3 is CASSKRAGENTGELFF.

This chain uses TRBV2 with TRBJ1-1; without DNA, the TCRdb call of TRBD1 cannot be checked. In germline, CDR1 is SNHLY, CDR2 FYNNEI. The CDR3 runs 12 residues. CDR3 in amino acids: CASNIRGTEAFF.

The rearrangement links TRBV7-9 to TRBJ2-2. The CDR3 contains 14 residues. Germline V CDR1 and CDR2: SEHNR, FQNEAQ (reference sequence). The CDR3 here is CASSGPLVLGELFF.

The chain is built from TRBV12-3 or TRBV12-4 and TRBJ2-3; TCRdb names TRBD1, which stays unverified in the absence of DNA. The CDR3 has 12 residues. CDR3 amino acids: CASSLRDNYLCF.

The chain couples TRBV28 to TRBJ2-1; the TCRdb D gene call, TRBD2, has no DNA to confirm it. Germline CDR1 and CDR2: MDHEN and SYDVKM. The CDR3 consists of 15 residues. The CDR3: CASSGAGGSNNEQFF.

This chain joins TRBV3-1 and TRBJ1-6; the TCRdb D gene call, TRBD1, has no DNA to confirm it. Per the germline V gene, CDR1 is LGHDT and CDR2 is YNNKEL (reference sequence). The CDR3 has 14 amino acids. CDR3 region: CASSHRGRESPLHF.